Sequencing of this TCR beta chain was carried out in a study of cytomegalovirus exposure and HLA in healthy donors. General study points: Reported results showed that the classifier diagnosed cytomegalovirus status with high specificity and sensitivity. Later analysis identified 16,000 or so TCR beta sequences associated with HLA alleles, using a false discovery rate threshold of 0.05.

This clone was seen a few times. Its antigen is still unknown. The V segment lost 0 bases and the J segment 0 bases; nucleotides outside the gene matches: 7. This CDR3 is built from 17 residues. Per the germline V gene, CDR1 is SGDLS and CDR2 is YYNGEE. Amplification used 60 Vbeta primers and 13 Jbeta primers. The repertoire was sequenced with immunoSEQ multiplex PCR; TCRdb's copy has only in-frame clones and lacks some. The profile shows around 110,000 clones, 70% to 80% of them singletons. The receptor was isolated from a man younger than 40 in good health and CMV-seropositive. The chain recombines TRBV9 with TRBJ2-7, with TRBD1 matching over 9 bases. Material: PBMCs. CDR3 loop: CASSVGQGVTSSYEQYF. The CDR3 bases are TGTGCCAGCAGCGTAGGACAGGGGGTGACGAGCTCCTACGAGCAGTACTTC.